The 6 T cell receptor beta chains reported below all come from one sample, sequenced in a study of blood T cells in healthy people across ages. Together with a sample-barcoded 5' primer, a J-beta primer mix was included in a second PCR lasting 7 to 11 cycles. TCRdb passed the 5' RACE reads through MiXCR, listing each CDR3 protein once. The sample lists roughly 790,000 distinct CDR3 sequences, about 42% occurring once. What was sequenced was blood. The receptors were sampled from a woman aged 55-75 years in good health.

This chain uses TRBV20-1 with TRBJ2-2; TRBD2 matches 7 bases. Germline V gene sequence: CDR1 DFQATT, CDR2 SNEGSKA (reference sequence). V was clipped by 0 bases and J by 2 bases; unmatched bases: 9. This CDR3 has 17 residues. CDR3: CSAREYQRGPNTGELFF. The CDR3 nucleotides are TGCAGTGCTAGAGAGTACCAGCGGGGCCCCAACACCGGGGAGCTGTTTTTT.

This sequence joins TRBV2 and TRBJ2-5; D not resolved. Trimming removed 6 bases from V and 0 bases from J, with 5 bases in between. CDR1 is SNHLY and CDR2 is FYNNEI in the germline V gene. There are 12 residues in the CDR3. The CDR3 DNA follows: TGTGCCAGCAGGGATGACCAAGAGACCCAGTACTTC. Amino acid sequence: CASRDDQETQYF.

The J gene is TRBJ2-3, the V gene TRBV7-9; D ambiguous. The germline V gene encodes CDR1 SEHNR and CDR2 FQNEAQ (reference sequence). V lost 5 bases and J lost 4, with 19 bases in between. The CDR3 is made up of 16 amino acids. The CDR3 sequence is CASSADFQDWADTQYF. The CDR3 bases are TGTGCCAGCAGCGCAGATTTTCAGGATTGGGCAGATACGCAGTATTTT.

This clonotype was counted a few times. This chain connects TRBV2 to TRBJ2-6; D remains unclear. Germline V gene sequence: CDR1 SNHLY, CDR2 FYNNEI. This CDR3 is built from 17 residues. V was cut by 3 bases and J by 0 bases, with 12 bases left in between. As DNA, the CDR3 is TGTGCCAGCAGTGAGTTGGCCCTAAGCTCTGGGGCCAACGTCCTGACTTTC. It codes for CASSELALSSGANVLTF.

This clonotype has only a few counts. The chain employs TRBV4-3 and TRBJ2-3; a weak D match, TRBD2 (6 bases). The CDR3 totals 15 residues. Germline CDR1 is LGHNA and CDR2 is YSLEER. The ends were cut back, 0 bases at V and 12 bases at J, with 19 bases in the middle. The DNA of the CDR3 is TGCGCCAGCAGCCAAGATAGGGGACGGGGGTCCCCCCAGTATTTT. Its translation: CASSQDRGRGSPQYF.

This clonotype appeared a few times. The chain links TRBV15 to TRBJ2-1, with TRBD2 identical over 8 bases. The germline V gene encodes CDR1 LNHNV and CDR2 YYDKDF (reference sequence). There are 18 residues in the CDR3. Trimming at V came to 0 bases and at J to 10 bases, leaving 17 bases not matched to a gene. Here the CDR3 DNA reads TGTGCCACCAGCAGAGATCTGGCAAGCGGGAGTTTGTCACGGGAGCAGTTCTTC. Its protein product is CATSRDLASGSLSREQFF.